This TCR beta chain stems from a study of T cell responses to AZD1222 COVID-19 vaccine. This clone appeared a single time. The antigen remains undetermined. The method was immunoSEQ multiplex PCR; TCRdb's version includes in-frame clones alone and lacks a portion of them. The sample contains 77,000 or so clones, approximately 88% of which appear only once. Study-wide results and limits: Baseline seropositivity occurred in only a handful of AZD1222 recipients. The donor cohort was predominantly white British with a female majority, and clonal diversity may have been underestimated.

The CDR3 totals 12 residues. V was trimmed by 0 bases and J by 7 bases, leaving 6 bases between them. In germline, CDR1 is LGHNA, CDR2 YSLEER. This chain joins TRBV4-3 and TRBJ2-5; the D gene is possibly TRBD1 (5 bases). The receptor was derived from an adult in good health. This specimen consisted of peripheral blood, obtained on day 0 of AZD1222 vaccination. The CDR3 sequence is CASSQDRGTQYF. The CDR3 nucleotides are TGCGCCAGCAGCCAAGATAGGGGGACCCAGTACTTC.